This TCR beta chain was retrieved from a study of early T cells in non-severe SARS-CoV-2 infection. Study as a whole: It was bulk RNA from unsorted whole blood that was sequenced, and the chains were unpaired.

As regards this clonotype: Its cognate antigen is unknown.

Study results and limitations: Matches to VDJdb favored anti-spike CD8 responses and missed private and CD4 specificities.

The CDR3 is 15 residues long. In germline, CDR1 is SEHNR, CDR2 FQNEAQ (reference sequence). Germline trimming cut 3 bases from V and 1 base from J; bases unmatched to any gene: 5. Unique molecular identifiers were affixed to single, distinct cDNA molecules. A single record per CDR3 protein comes from TCRdb applying MiXCR to the 5' RACE reads. The sample lists some 89,000 distinct CDR3 sequences; about 10% were seen once. The sequence derives from an adult who was a healthcare worker with PCR-confirmed SARS-CoV-2 infection or an uninfected control (not recorded which). The V call is TRBV7-9, the J call TRBJ1-1; 7 bases fit TRBD1. This specimen consisted of whole blood, obtained at baseline. CDR3 coding DNA: TGTGCCAGCAGCTTTTTAGGGACAGCGAACACTGAAGCTTTCTTT. Protein sequence: CASSFLGTANTEAFF.